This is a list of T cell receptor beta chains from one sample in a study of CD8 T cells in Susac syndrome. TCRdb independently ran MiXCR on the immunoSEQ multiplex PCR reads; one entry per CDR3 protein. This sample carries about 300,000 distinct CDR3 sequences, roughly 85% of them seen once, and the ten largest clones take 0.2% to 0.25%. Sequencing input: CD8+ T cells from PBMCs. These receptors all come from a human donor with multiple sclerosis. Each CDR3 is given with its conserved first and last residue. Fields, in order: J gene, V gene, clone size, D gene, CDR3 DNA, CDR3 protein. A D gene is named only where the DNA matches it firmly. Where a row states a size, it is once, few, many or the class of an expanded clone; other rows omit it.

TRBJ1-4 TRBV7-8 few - TGTGCCAGCACGGCACGGACTAATGAAAAACTGTTTTTT CASTARTNEKLFF
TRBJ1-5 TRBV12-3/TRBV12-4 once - TGTGCCAGCAGTGGAGGTCTGTGGCGGGCCCGCAATCAGCCCCAGCATTTT CASSGGLWRARNQPQHF
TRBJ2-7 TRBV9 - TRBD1 TGTGCCAGCAGCGGCGGACAGGGTCACTACGAGCAGTACTTC CASSGGQGHYEQYF
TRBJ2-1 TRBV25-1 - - TGTGCCAGCAGTGACTTGGTTAAGGAGCAGTTCTTC CASSDLVKEQFF
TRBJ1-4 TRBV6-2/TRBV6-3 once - TGTGCCAGCAGGTCCGGGACATCTAATGAAAAACTGTTTTTT CASRSGTSNEKLFF
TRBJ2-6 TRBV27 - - TGTGCCAGCAGTTTCGGGGGCTTCGGGGCCAACGTCCTGACTTTC CASSFGGFGANVLTF
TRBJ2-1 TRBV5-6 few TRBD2 TGTGCCAGCAGCCAACCACTAGCGAGACACAATGAGCAGTTCTTC CASSQPLARHNEQFF
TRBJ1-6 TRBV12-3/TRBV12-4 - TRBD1 TGTGCCAGCGGCAACAGGGGCCGTTCACCCCTCCACTTT CASGNRGRSPLHF
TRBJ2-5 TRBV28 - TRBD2 TGTGCCAGCAGTTTTAGCGGGAGGGCCTTGGTACAGTACTTC CASSFSGRALVQYF
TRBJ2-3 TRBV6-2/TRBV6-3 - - TGTGCCAGCGGGACCTTGCCGGATACGCAGTATTTT CASGTLPDTQYF
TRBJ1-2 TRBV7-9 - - TGTGCCAGCAGCTTAGGCAGGGACTATGGCTACACCTTC CASSLGRDYGYTF
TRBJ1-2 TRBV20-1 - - TGCAGTGCTGAGAAAGATGACAGGTTTGACGGCTACACCTTC CSAEKDDRFDGYTF
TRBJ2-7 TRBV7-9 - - TGTGCCAGCAGCCCTAGCCCGGACAGATTCTACGAGCAGTACTTC CASSPSPDRFYEQYF
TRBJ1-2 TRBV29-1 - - TGCAGCCCGCCCGGGGGGGAGGACTATGGCTACACCTTC CSPPGGEDYGYTF
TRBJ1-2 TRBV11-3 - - TGTGCCAGCAGTCTTCTCAAACAGACCTACTATGGCTACACCTTC CASSLLKQTYYGYTF
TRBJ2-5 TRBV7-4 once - TGTGCCAGCAGCCCCAGTACAGCGGGCATACAAGAGACCCAGTACTTC CASSPSTAGIQETQYF
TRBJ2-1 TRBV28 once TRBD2 TGTGCCAGCAGTTTAAGGCTAGCGGCGTCTAATGAGCAGTTCTTC CASSLRLAASNEQFF
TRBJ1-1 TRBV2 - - TGTGCCAGCAGTGACACCAGGGGCCGGGGAATCACTGAAGCTTTCTTT CASSDTRGRGITEAFF
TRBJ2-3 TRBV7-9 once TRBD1 TGTGCCAGCAGCTTCCCCGGGGACAGGGAGTATTTT CASSFPGDREYF
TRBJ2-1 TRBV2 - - TGTGCCAGCAGTGGGAGGGCACTTTACAATGAGCAGTTCTTC CASSGRALYNEQFF
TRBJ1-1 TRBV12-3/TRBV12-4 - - TGTGCCAGCAGACCCCTCAGCGCGAACACTGAAGCTTTCTTT CASRPLSANTEAFF
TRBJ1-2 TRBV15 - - TGTGCCACCAGCCTGAGGGCCCACTATGGCTACACCTTC CATSLRAHYGYTF
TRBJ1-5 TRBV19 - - TGTGCCAGTAGTTTGATCGGCGGGCAGCCCCAGCATTTT CASSLIGGQPQHF
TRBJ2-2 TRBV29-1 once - TGCAGCGTGGGGGGTCGAACTAGCCGACCGGAGGACGGGGAGCTGTTTTTT CSVGGRTSRPEDGELFF
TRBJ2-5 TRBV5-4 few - TGTGCCAGCAGCTTGGAATACCCGCAATCTCCGGCCGAGACCCAGTACTTC CASSLEYPQSPAETQYF
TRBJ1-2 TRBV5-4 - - TGTGCCAGCAGCTTAACAGGGTCTAACTATGGCTACACCTTC CASSLTGSNYGYTF
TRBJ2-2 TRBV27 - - TGTGCCAGCTCCTTCAAGACCGGGGAGCTGTTTTTT CASSFKTGELFF
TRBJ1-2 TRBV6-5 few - TGTGCCAGCAGTTACGCGGGGGGGAACTATGGCTACACCTTC CASSYAGGNYGYTF
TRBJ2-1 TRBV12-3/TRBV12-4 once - TGTGCCAGCAGGCCGGACGGGCTTACGGGTAGTAATGAGCAGTTCTTC CASRPDGLTGSNEQFF